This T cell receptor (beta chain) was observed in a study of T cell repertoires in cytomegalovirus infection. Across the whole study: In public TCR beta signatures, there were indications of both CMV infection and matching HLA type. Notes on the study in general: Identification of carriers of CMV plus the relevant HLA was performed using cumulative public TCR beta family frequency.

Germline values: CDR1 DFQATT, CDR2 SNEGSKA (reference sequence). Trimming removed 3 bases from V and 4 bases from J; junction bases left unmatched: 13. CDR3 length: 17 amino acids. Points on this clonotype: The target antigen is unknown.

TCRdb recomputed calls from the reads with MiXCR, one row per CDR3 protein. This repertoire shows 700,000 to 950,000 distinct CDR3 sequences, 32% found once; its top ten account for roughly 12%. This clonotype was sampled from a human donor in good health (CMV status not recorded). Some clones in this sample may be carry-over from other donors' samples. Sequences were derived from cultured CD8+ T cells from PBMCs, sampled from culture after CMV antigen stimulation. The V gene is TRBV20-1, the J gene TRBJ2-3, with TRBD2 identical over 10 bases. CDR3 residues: CSARVTSGIKSADTQYF. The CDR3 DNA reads TGCAGTGCTAGGGTCACTAGCGGGATTAAGAGCGCAGATACGCAGTATTTT.